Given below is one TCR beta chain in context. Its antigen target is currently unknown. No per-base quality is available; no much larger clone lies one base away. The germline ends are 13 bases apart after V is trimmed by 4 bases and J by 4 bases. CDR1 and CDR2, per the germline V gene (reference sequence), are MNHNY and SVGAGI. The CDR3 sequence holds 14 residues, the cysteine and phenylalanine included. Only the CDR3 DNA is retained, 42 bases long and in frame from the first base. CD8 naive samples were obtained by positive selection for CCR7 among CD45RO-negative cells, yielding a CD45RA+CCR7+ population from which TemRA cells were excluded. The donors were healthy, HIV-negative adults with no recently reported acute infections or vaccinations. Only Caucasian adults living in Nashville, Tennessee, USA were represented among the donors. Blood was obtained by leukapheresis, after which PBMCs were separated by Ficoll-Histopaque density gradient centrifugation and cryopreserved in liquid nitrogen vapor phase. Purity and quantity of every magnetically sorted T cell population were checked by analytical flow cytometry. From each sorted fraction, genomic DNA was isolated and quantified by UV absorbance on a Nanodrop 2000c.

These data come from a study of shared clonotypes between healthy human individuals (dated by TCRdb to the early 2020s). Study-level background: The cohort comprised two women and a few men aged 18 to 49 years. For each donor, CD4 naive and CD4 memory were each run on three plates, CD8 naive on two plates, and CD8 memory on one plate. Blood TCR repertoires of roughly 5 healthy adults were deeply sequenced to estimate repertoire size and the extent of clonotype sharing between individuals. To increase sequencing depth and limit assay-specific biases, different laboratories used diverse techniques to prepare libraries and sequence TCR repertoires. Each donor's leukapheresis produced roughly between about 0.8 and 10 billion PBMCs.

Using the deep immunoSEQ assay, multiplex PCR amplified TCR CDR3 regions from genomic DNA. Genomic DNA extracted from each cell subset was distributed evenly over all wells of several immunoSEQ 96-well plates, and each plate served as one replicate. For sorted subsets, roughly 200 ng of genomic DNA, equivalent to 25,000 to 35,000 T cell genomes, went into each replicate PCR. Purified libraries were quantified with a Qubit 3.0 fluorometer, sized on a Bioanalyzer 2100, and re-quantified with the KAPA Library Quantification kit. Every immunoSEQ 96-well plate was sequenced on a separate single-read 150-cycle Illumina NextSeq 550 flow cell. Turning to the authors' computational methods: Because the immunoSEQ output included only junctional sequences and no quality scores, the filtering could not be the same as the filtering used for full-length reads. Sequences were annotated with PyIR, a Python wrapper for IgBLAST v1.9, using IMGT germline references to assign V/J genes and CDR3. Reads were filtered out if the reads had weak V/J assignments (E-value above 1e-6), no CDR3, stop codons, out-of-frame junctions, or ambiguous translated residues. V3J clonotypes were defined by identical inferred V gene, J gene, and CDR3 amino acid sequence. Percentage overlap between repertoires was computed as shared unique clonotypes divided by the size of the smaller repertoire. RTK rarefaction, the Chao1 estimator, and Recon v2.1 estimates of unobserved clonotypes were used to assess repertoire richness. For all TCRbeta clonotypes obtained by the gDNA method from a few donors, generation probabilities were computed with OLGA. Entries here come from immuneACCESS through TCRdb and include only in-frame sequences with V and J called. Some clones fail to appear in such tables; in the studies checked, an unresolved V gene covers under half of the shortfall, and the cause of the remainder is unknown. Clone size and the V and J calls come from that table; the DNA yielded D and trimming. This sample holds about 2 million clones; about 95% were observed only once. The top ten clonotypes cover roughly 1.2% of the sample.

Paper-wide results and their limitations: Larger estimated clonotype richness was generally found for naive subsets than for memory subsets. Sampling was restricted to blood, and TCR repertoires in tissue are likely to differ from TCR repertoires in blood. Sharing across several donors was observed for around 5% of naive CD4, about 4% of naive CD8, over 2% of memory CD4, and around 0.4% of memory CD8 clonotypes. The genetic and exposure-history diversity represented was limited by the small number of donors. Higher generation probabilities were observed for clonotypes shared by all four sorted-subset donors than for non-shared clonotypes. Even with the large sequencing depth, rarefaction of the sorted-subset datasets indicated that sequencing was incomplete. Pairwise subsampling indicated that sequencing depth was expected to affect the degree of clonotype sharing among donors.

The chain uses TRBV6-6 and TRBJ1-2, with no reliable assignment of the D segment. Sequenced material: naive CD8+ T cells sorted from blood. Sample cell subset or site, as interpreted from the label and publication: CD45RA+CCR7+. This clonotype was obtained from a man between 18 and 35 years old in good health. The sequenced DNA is TGTGCCAGCAGTTCTCGACCAGTCTTCTATGGCTACACCTTC. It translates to CASSSRPVFYGYTF.